One and the same sample provided the 22 T cell receptor beta chains below, sequenced in a study of follicular helper T cells after annual influenza vaccination. The table came from immunoSEQ multiplex PCR; TCRdb's copy has only in-frame clones and leaves some out. The sample has approximately 10,000 clones; roughly 80% are singletons. Sequencing used CXCR5- memory CD4+ T cells sorted from blood, obtained 6 weeks after influenza vaccination. The receptors stem from an adult who received the influenza vaccine.

The V call is TRBV5-4, the J call TRBJ2-1; 7 bases line up with TRBD2. This CDR3 comprises 14 residues. Germline trimming cut 1 base from V and 6 bases from J; bases unmatched to any gene: 4. Germline V lookup: CDR1 SGHNT, CDR2 YYREEE (reference sequence). As DNA, the CDR3 is TGTGCCAGCAGCTTGCCTAGCGGAGTCAATGAGCAGTTCTTC. It is translated as CASSLPSGVNEQFF.

The chain joins TRBV19 to TRBJ2-1; no reliable D call. The CDR3 is 14 residues long. Germline V CDR1 and CDR2: LNHDA, SQIVND (reference sequence). Trimming removed 4 bases at V and 4 bases at J, with 11 bases between. CDR3 protein: CASSTSRFYNEQFF. In DNA form, the CDR3 reads TGTGCCAGTAGTACGAGTCGTTTTTACAATGAGCAGTTCTTC.

V is TRBV7-8 and J is TRBJ2-3; the match to TRBD1 covers 9 bases. The CDR3 is 17 residues long. Trimming took 5 bases from V and 4 from J; bases not matched to a gene: 13. Germline-derived CDR1 and CDR2 are SGHVS and FQNEAQ. The CDR3 spells CASSPRDRVGVADTQYF. CDR3 nucleotides: TGTGCCAGCAGCCCGCGGGACAGGGTTGGAGTTGCAGATACGCAGTATTTT.

The V and J genes are TRBV6-5 and TRBJ1-1, with D perhaps TRBD1 (5 bases). Trimming stripped 2 bases from V and 1 base from J, with 8 bases between. From germline, CDR1 is MNHEY and CDR2 SVGAGI. The length of the CDR3 is 14 residues. CDR3 nucleotide sequence: TGTGCCAGCAGTTACGGGACGGGGAACACTGAAGCTTTCTTT. Translated, it gives CASSYGTGNTEAFF.

The V and J genes are TRBV10-1 and TRBJ2-2, with 9 bases aligning to TRBD1. Germline V gene data show CDR1 as WNHNN and CDR2 as SYGVQD (reference sequence). V shed 0 bases and J 3 bases; nucleotides not matched to a gene: 5. The CDR3 consists of 17 residues. The CDR3 bases are TGCGCCAGCAGTGAGTCCGGGACAGGGTTGTACACCGGGGAGCTGTTTTTT. Residues: CASSESGTGLYTGELFF.

This chain uses TRBV7-9 with TRBJ2-3; TRBD2 matches 7 bases. The CDR3 totals 15 residues. The germline V gene has CDR1 SEHNR and CDR2 FQNEAQ (reference sequence). J gave up 3 bases and V 2 bases, and 5 bases lay outside the gene matches. DNA for the CDR3: TGTGCCAGCAGCTTAACTAGCGTGGGGACAGATACGCAGTATTTT. The encoded protein is CASSLTSVGTDTQYF.

This clone was observed once. This chain links TRBV6-5 with TRBJ2-7; 7 bases align to TRBD1. The ends lost 6 bases at V and 3 bases at J; junction bases unmatched: 8. Germline-derived CDR1 and CDR2 are MNHEY and SVGAGI. This CDR3 has 14 residues. The CDR3 bases are TGTGCCAGCAGGAACCGGGACAGAGTCTACGAGCAGTACTTC. Protein: CASRNRDRVYEQYF.

CDR3 in DNA: TGTGCCAGCAGCTTAACCGAGCGGGGGACCCGGAATGAGCAGTTCTTC. Its protein product is CASSLTERGTRNEQFF. V and J are TRBV7-2 and TRBJ2-1; 8 bases line up with TRBD2. V lost 2 bases and J lost 7; bases outside the gene matches: 10. This CDR3 region has 16 residues. The germline CDR1 and CDR2 sequences are SGHTA and FQGNSA.

The rearrangement links TRBV6-5 to TRBJ2-5; no clear D gene. Germline V lookup: CDR1 MNHEY, CDR2 SVGAGI. V dropped 6 bases and J dropped 2 bases, with 16 bases sitting between them. The CDR3 is 15 amino acids. CDR3 bases: TGTGCCAGCAGCCGTACTGGCGGCCATCAAGAGACCCAGTACTTC. The encoded protein is CASSRTGGHQETQYF.

The chain links TRBV9 to TRBJ2-5; 8 nucleotides match TRBD2. This CDR3 is built from 16 residues. V trimming: 4 bases; J trimming: 1 base; junction bases outside the gene matches: 9. The germline V gene has CDR1 SGDLS and CDR2 YYNGEE. The CDR3 loop is CASSPAVAGGQETQYF. In DNA form, the CDR3 reads TGTGCCAGCAGCCCCGCGGTGGCGGGGGGCCAAGAGACCCAGTACTTC. The full variable domain, in which reference TRBV9 and TRBJ2-5 provide the parts outside the CDR3, is DSGVTQTPKHLITATGQRVTLRCSPRSGDLSVYWYQQSLDQGLQFLIQYYNGEERAKGNILERFSAQQFPDLHSELNLSSLELGDSALYFCASSPAVAGGQETQYFGPGTRLLVL.

V gene TRBV28 combines with J gene TRBJ1-5, with 7 bases lining up with TRBD1. Germline CDR1 reads MDHEN; CDR2 reads SYDVKM. This CDR3 comprises 15 residues. J gave up 7 bases and V 7 bases, and 13 bases lay outside the gene matches. The CDR3 sequence is CASTTLGTAQQPQHF. Written as DNA, the CDR3 is TGTGCCAGCACGACCCTCGGGACAGCACAACAGCCCCAGCATTTT.

CDR3 amino acids: CASIDRAGGKNIQYF. The CDR3, as DNA: TGTGCCAGCATCGACAGAGCTGGGGGCAAAAACATTCAGTACTTC. The V gene is TRBV6-5, the J gene TRBJ2-4, with D perhaps matching TRBD1 or TRBD2 (5 bases each). V lost 7 bases and J lost 3, with 16 bases in between. CDR3 length: 15 amino acids. CDR1 is MNHEY, CDR2 SVGAGI, per germline.

V is TRBV6-5 and J is TRBJ2-1; weak D call: TRBD1 (5 bases). Germline CDR1 and CDR2: MNHEY and SVGAGI. The CDR3 is 14 amino acids. Between the trimmed V and J ends, which lost 1 base and 8 bases, there was a span of 12 bases. Here the CDR3 reads CASSYWGPAYEQFF. The CDR3 DNA reads as TGTGCCAGCAGTTACTGGGGCCCCGCGTATGAGCAGTTCTTC.

V usage is TRBV5-1 and J usage is TRBJ2-1; D is possibly TRBD1 or TRBD2 (5 bases each). V lost 3 bases to trimming and J lost 0 bases, with 16 bases between them. Looked up from germline, CDR1 is SGHRS and CDR2 is YFSETQ. The CDR3 totals 17 residues. DNA for the CDR3: TGCGCCAGCAGCTCGGGGCAGGTGTCGAGCTCCTACAATGAGCAGTTCTTC. As protein: CASSSGQVSSSYNEQFF.

This clone was detected only a few times. This chain joins TRBV7-3 and TRBJ2-7, with 8 bases aligning to TRBD1. The CDR3 covers 13 residues. Trimming removed 4 bases from V and 6 bases from J; junction bases left unmatched: 5. Germline loops: CDR1 SGHTA, CDR2 FQGTGA. The DNA for the CDR3 is TGTGCCAGCAGCTCCGACAGGGGAGGCGAGCAGTACTTC. It encodes CASSSDRGGEQYF.

The chain carries TRBV15 and TRBJ2-1, with 7 bases lining up with TRBD2. J was trimmed by 12 bases and V by 0 bases; bases with no gene match: 11. The CDR3 sequence is 15 residues long. Germline CDR1 and CDR2: LNHNV and YYDKDF (reference sequence). The CDR3, as DNA: TGTGCCACCAGCAGAGACCCTGGGTCGGGGGGTTGGCAGTTCTTC. This gives the protein CATSRDPGSGGWQFF.

The chain uses TRBV5-1 and TRBJ2-2; D could derive from TRBD1 or TRBD2 (5 bases each). Germline V gene data show CDR1 as SGHRS and CDR2 as YFSETQ. There are 14 residues in the CDR3. V was pared by 9 bases and J by 2 bases, with 14 bases between. DNA for the CDR3: TGCGCCACGAGCGGCCAGGGTAACACCGGGGAGCTGTTTTTT. It encodes CATSGQGNTGELFF.

This clone showed up just once. This chain joins TRBV5-6 and TRBJ1-2; TRBD1 agrees at 11 bases. CDR1 and CDR2 (germline): SGHDT, YYEEEE. The junction had 7 bases not matched to a gene; V was cut back by 4 bases and J by 5 bases. The CDR3 sequence is 15 residues long. CDR3 loop: CASSPTGQGAYGYTF. The CDR3 DNA is TGTGCCAGCAGCCCAACCGGACAGGGGGCGTATGGCTACACCTTC.

In DNA, the CDR3 is TGTGCCAGCAGCTTCGGGACACTGAGTGGTGAAAAACTGTTTTTT. Amino acid sequence: CASSFGTLSGEKLFF. The chain links TRBV7-2 to TRBJ1-4; D perhaps matches TRBD1 (6 bases). The CDR3 is made up of 15 amino acids. V lost 3 bases, J lost 7 bases, and 15 bases lay in between. Germline values: CDR1 SGHTA, CDR2 FQGNSA.

This chain uses TRBV4-3 with TRBJ2-1; 11 bases are a match to TRBD2. From germline, CDR1 is LGHNA and CDR2 YSLEER. This CDR3 has 16 amino acids. V shed 5 bases, J shed 4 bases, and the junction held 7 bases outside the gene matches. The CDR3 coding sequence is TGCGCCAGCAGCGAAAGACTAGCGGGATTGTACAATGAGCAGTTCTTC. This sequence encodes CASSERLAGLYNEQFF.

The chain has TRBV5-1 and TRBJ1-4; 7 nucleotides line up with TRBD1. This CDR3 spans 15 amino acids. V lost 5 bases and J lost 1; bases outside the gene matches: 5. CDR1 and CDR2 from the germline V gene are SGHRS and YFSETQ. The CDR3 spells CASRKWDRTNEKLFF. The CDR3 DNA follows: TGCGCCAGCAGAAAATGGGACAGAACTAATGAAAAACTGTTTTTT.

V and J are TRBV10-3 and TRBJ2-3, with no clear D. From germline, CDR1 is ENHRY and CDR2 SYGVKD. CDR3 length equals 12 residues. Trimming shortened V by 4 bases and J by 1 base, and 3 bases separated the two germline ends. The CDR3 DNA sequence: TGTGCCATCAGTGGAGGCACAGATACGCAGTATTTT. Encoded protein: CAISGGTDTQYF.